This TCR beta chain was obtained from a study of T cell responses to AZD1222 COVID-19 vaccine. Germline-derived CDR1 and CDR2 are MNHNS and SASEGT. This CDR3 spans 16 amino acids. V was trimmed by 1 base and J by 4 bases, leaving 16 bases between them. Of note for this clone: The antigen is unknown.

Repertoires were generated with immunoSEQ multiplex PCR, while TCRdb's copy carries only in-frame clones and drops some. This sample has 180,000 or so clones, with about 93% found just once. Study-level points and caveats: It was only after the peak T cell response that any repertoires were sampled. Just a handful of people given AZD1222 tested seropositive at baseline.

This clonotype was sampled from an adult who received the MenACWY meningococcal vaccine as a control. The chain has TRBV6-1 and TRBJ1-2; tentatively, D is TRBD1 (5 bases). This specimen was peripheral blood, taken 28 days after the second dose of the MenACWY control vaccine. The CDR3 DNA is TGTGCCAGCAGTGAAGGTTCTTATTGGGGGTTCTATGGCTACACCTTC. Translated: CASSEGSYWGFYGYTF.